A selection of T cell receptor beta chains follows, all from one sample in a study of T cell repertoires in cytomegalovirus infection. Antigens for these TCRs are unknown. Each CDR3 protein is one row after TCRdb ran MiXCR on the reads. The repertoire holds roughly 68,000 distinct CDR3 sequences, with roughly a fifth as singletons. The source was CD8+ T cells from cultured PBMCs, collected from culture after CMV antigen stimulation. The receptors were sampled from a human donor in good health (CMV status not recorded). Some clones in this sample may be carry-over from other donors' samples. The CDR3 runs from the conserved cysteine through the conserved F or W.

v_gene	j_gene	CDR3aa
TRBV25-1	TRBJ1-1	CASSGIFREGTEAFF
TRBV29-1	TRBJ1-1	CSAPSQGEGTEAFF
TRBV6-2/TRBV6-3	TRBJ2-3	CASSLLDSSSTDTQYF
TRBV27	TRBJ1-2	CASSTQGTGYTF
TRBV6-1	TRBJ2-1	CASRTSTGGPNREQFF
TRBV6-5	TRBJ1-4	CASSYYPLQAEKLFF
TRBV7-2	TRBJ2-5	CASSRDETQYF
TRBV11-2	TRBJ1-1	CASSLEYSNTEAFF
TRBV11-2	TRBJ2-5	CASSLEGRVRETQYF
TRBV14	TRBJ1-1	CASSQEWGVSGAFF
TRBV7-2	TRBJ1-1	CASSSFDREGYTEAFF
TRBV6-1	TRBJ2-1	CASSEAYEGTFYNEQFF
TRBV28	TRBJ2-7	CASTPSGQGRFYEQYF
TRBV7-8	TRBJ2-7	CASSLEAGRLSEQYF
TRBV5-1	TRBJ2-1	CASSLRGMEYNEQFF
TRBV6-5	TRBJ1-4	CASSRELGKREKLFF
TRBV10-3	TRBJ2-7	CAILPDTSYEQYF
TRBV19	TRBJ1-5	CASSIMLGGSLNQPQHF
TRBV7-2	TRBJ1-1	CASSFTRHGNTEAFF
TRBV29-1	TRBJ2-1	CSVESPQRSSYNEQFF
TRBV7-6	TRBJ2-2	CASSVPGHATGELFF
TRBV6-2/TRBV6-3	TRBJ2-3	CASSYAGRLYTDTQYF
TRBV7-9	TRBJ1-1	CASSLDRVRGNTEAFF
TRBV7-8	TRBJ1-5	CASSFGTEYSNQPQHF
TRBV6-5	TRBJ2-7	CASSYGVPGEQYF
TRBV12-3/TRBV12-4	TRBJ1-1	CASSLDEAGTEAFF
TRBV7-2	TRBJ2-7	CASSFREILAGWSYEQYF
TRBV4-1	TRBJ2-7	CASSQATGRAYEQYF
TRBV7-9	TRBJ2-7	CASSFWGINEQYF
TRBV6-1	TRBJ1-1	CASSEEGTGIVVTEAFF
TRBV7-2	TRBJ1-2	CASSLVAWTSNYGYTF
TRBV4-1	TRBJ1-2	CASSQLIEDRVF
TRBV4-2	TRBJ2-7	CASSPPAGANSYEQYF
TRBV6-5	TRBJ1-2	CASHPGQGASLGYTF
TRBV20-1	TRBJ1-6	CSARDQTAGAHNSPLHF
TRBV4-3	TRBJ2-7	CASSQDQGNYEQYF
TRBV6-2/TRBV6-3	TRBJ1-4	CASSYSYREDGEKLFF
TRBV6-5	TRBJ2-7	CASSYMGLSLYEQYF
TRBV6-5	TRBJ1-5	CASSYSGPDQPQHF